This is a list of T cell receptor beta chains from one sample in a study of regulatory T cells. Generated by immunoSEQ multiplex PCR, the TCRdb table keeps only in-frame clones and is missing some. The data contain 20,000 or so clones, 93% of them singletons. The sequenced sample consisted of CD8+ T cells sorted from blood. Source of these receptors: a child aged 2 to 10 with CD3G deficiency. CDR3s include the opening cysteine and the closing phenylalanine or tryptophan. The order of the fields is clone size, J gene, D gene, V gene, CDR3 protein, CDR3 DNA. The D gene is left open where the match is weak. Size is omitted from some rows. Given values are once, few, many or a class for expanded clones.

abundance: .; j_gene: TRBJ2-7; d_gene: .; v_gene: TRBV5-1; CDR3aa: CASSQDPGYEQYF; CDR3nt: TGCGCCAGCAGCCAGGACCCCGGCTACGAGCAGTACTTC
abundance: .; j_gene: TRBJ2-2; d_gene: .; v_gene: TRBV10-2; CDR3aa: CASKASGELFF; CDR3nt: TGCGCCAGCAAGGCGAGCGGGGAGCTGTTTTTT
abundance: .; j_gene: TRBJ2-1; d_gene: .; v_gene: TRBV7-9; CDR3aa: CASSTSNSYNEQFF; CDR3nt: TGTGCCAGCAGCACTAGCAACTCCTACAATGAGCAGTTCTTC
abundance: .; j_gene: TRBJ2-7; d_gene: .; v_gene: TRBV18; CDR3aa: CASSPSGSSYEQYF; CDR3nt: TGTGCCAGCTCACCATCGGGGAGCTCCTACGAGCAGTACTTC
abundance: .; j_gene: TRBJ2-7; d_gene: .; v_gene: TRBV6-1; CDR3aa: CASSEAEWTLYEQYF; CDR3nt: TGTGCCAGCAGTGAAGCGGAGTGGACTCTATACGAGCAGTACTTC
abundance: .; j_gene: TRBJ2-6; d_gene: .; v_gene: TRBV11-2; CDR3aa: CASSLGSGANVLTF; CDR3nt: TGTGCCAGCAGCTTAGGCTCTGGGGCCAACGTCCTGACTTTC
abundance: once; j_gene: TRBJ2-3; d_gene: TRBD1; v_gene: TRBV28; CDR3aa: CASSPGGTDTQYF; CDR3nt: TGTGCCAGCAGTCCAGGGGGCACGGATACGCAGTATTTT
abundance: .; j_gene: TRBJ2-7; d_gene: .; v_gene: TRBV28; CDR3aa: CASSSRGWRVNPPHEQYF; CDR3nt: TGTGCCAGCAGCTCCCGGGGGTGGCGAGTAAACCCTCCCCACGAGCAGTACTTC
abundance: .; j_gene: TRBJ1-3; d_gene: .; v_gene: TRBV9; CDR3aa: CASPTGARWSSGNTIYF; CDR3nt: TGTGCCAGCCCGACAGGTGCCCGATGGAGCTCTGGAAACACCATATATTTT
abundance: .; j_gene: TRBJ2-2; d_gene: TRBD1; v_gene: TRBV28; CDR3aa: CASSDRDRGLGGELFF; CDR3nt: TGTGCCAGCAGTGACCGGGACAGGGGGCTTGGCGGGGAGCTGTTTTTT
abundance: few; j_gene: TRBJ2-7; d_gene: TRBD2; v_gene: TRBV28; CDR3aa: CASRALAGVRSVQYF; CDR3nt: TGTGCCAGCAGGGCTCTAGCGGGAGTACGCTCGGTGCAGTACTTC
abundance: .; j_gene: TRBJ2-7; d_gene: .; v_gene: TRBV18; CDR3aa: CASSPPGSSYEQYF; CDR3nt: TGTGCCAGCTCACCTCCGGGGAGCTCCTACGAGCAGTACTTC
abundance: .; j_gene: TRBJ1-1; d_gene: .; v_gene: TRBV10-1; CDR3aa: CASSESVGTEAFF; CDR3nt: TGCGCCAGCAGTGAGTCGGTAGGGACCGAAGCTTTCTTT
abundance: once; j_gene: TRBJ1-1; d_gene: .; v_gene: TRBV7-9; CDR3aa: CASSLVGQPEAFF; CDR3nt: TGTGCCAGCAGCTTAGTAGGGCAGCCAGAAGCTTTCTTT
abundance: .; j_gene: TRBJ1-2; d_gene: TRBD1; v_gene: TRBV28; CDR3aa: CASSFTGADYGYTF; CDR3nt: TGTGCCAGCAGTTTCACAGGGGCAGACTATGGCTACACCTTC
abundance: .; j_gene: TRBJ2-1; d_gene: .; v_gene: TRBV18; CDR3aa: CASSSPDRYNEQFF; CDR3nt: TGTGCCAGCTCATCTCCCGACAGGTACAATGAGCAGTTCTTC
abundance: .; j_gene: TRBJ1-5; d_gene: .; v_gene: TRBV6-1; CDR3aa: CASTVRDNQPQHF; CDR3nt: TGTGCCAGCACCGTCAGAGACAATCAGCCCCAGCATTTT
abundance: .; j_gene: TRBJ1-1; d_gene: .; v_gene: TRBV7-9; CDR3aa: CASSFEGGTEAFF; CDR3nt: TGTGCCAGCAGCTTTGAGGGGGGCACTGAAGCTTTCTTT
abundance: .; j_gene: TRBJ1-5; d_gene: .; v_gene: TRBV28; CDR3aa: CASSPPGYGNQPQHF; CDR3nt: TGTGCCAGCAGCCCGCCGGGGTACGGCAATCAGCCCCAGCATTTT
abundance: .; j_gene: TRBJ2-7; d_gene: TRBD1; v_gene: TRBV7-8; CDR3aa: CASSLAEGTGSYEQYF; CDR3nt: TGTGCCAGCAGCTTAGCAGAGGGGACAGGGTCCTACGAGCAGTACTTC
abundance: .; j_gene: TRBJ1-4; d_gene: .; v_gene: TRBV6-1; CDR3aa: CASSGDGTNEEKLFF; CDR3nt: TGTGCCAGCAGTGGGGACGGGACTAATGAGGAAAAACTGTTTTTT
abundance: .; j_gene: TRBJ2-1; d_gene: .; v_gene: TRBV28; CDR3aa: CASSLTSYNEQFF; CDR3nt: TGTGCCAGCAGTCTCACTAGCTACAATGAGCAGTTCTTC
abundance: .; j_gene: TRBJ1-5; d_gene: TRBD1; v_gene: TRBV28; CDR3aa: CASSFDRESQPQHF; CDR3nt: TGTGCCAGCAGCTTCGACAGGGAAAGTCAGCCCCAGCATTTT
abundance: .; j_gene: TRBJ2-7; d_gene: .; v_gene: TRBV28; CDR3aa: CASSLRGHHYEQYF; CDR3nt: TGTGCCAGCAGTTTACGGGGACACCACTACGAGCAGTACTTC
abundance: .; j_gene: TRBJ2-3; d_gene: .; v_gene: TRBV28; CDR3aa: CASSFLAREDTQYF; CDR3nt: TGTGCCAGCAGTTTTCTCGCCAGGGAAGATACGCAGTATTTT
abundance: .; j_gene: TRBJ1-2; d_gene: .; v_gene: TRBV10-3; CDR3aa: CATRQQGHGYTF; CDR3nt: TGTGCCACTAGACAACAGGGTCATGGCTACACCTTC
abundance: .; j_gene: TRBJ2-7; d_gene: TRBD2; v_gene: TRBV28; CDR3aa: CASGLAGSYEQYF; CDR3nt: TGTGCCAGTGGACTAGCGGGCTCCTACGAGCAGTACTTC
abundance: once; j_gene: TRBJ1-5; d_gene: .; v_gene: TRBV10-2; CDR3aa: CATRQGGSNQPQHF; CDR3nt: TGCGCCACAAGGCAGGGAGGGAGCAATCAGCCCCAGCATTTT